The clone carrying this T cell receptor beta chain was seen more than once but under ten times. Its antigen is not identified. Unmatched junction bases numbered 11, after V lost 0 bases and J lost 7 bases. Germline CDR1 reads MNHNS; CDR2 reads SASEGT. The CDR3 contains 17 residues. This sample was included in a study of cytomegalovirus exposure and HLA in healthy donors. Study results and caveats: Later work associated more than 15,000 TCR beta sequences with HLA alleles at 0.05 false discovery rate. The authors reported that TCR beta sequences could predict HLA-A and HLA-B alleles. These predictions were accurate for most subjects in the first cohort. Across donors, most TCRs were seen rarely, yet some public ones were widespread.

A multiplex PCR was run with 60 Vbeta primers and 13 Jbeta primers. Data came from immunoSEQ multiplex PCR; TCRdb stores just in-frame clones and leaves some out. Of 140,000 or so clones in the sample, roughly a tenth were seen once. This chain links TRBV6-1 with TRBJ2-2; 7 bases agree with TRBD2. The material sequenced was PBMCs. The receptor was isolated from a male donor in good health and CMV-seronegative. This CDR3 is CASSEAGGRPNGGELFF. CDR3 DNA sequence: TGTGCCAGCAGTGAAGCGGGAGGGAGGCCCAACGGCGGGGAGCTGTTTTTT.